This passage covers 20 T cell receptor beta chains from one sample sequenced in a study of T cell changes during pregnancy in multiple sclerosis. TCRdb's table, derived via immunoSEQ multiplex PCR, lists solely in-frame clones and lacks some. The table lists roughly 59,000 clones, over 85% of them singletons. The specimen comprised CD4+ T cells from peripheral blood mononuclear cells, sampled before pregnancy. These receptors were collected from a female donor with multiple sclerosis, enrolled in a pregnancy study.

The V gene is TRBV19, the J gene TRBJ2-6; a possible D gene is TRBD1 (6 bases). V lost 7 bases and J lost 0, with 19 bases in between. Germline CDR1 LNHDA, CDR2 SQIVND (reference sequence). The CDR3 is 18 residues long. The CDR3 DNA follows: TGTGCCAGTATGCTACAGGGCCTACATAGCTCTGGGGCCAACGTCCTGACTTTC. It specifies CASMLQGLHSSGANVLTF. Full variable domain (outside the CDR3, taken from reference TRBV19 and TRBJ2-6): DGGITQSPKYLFRKEGQNVTLSCEQNLNHDAMYWYRQDPGQGLRLIYYSQIVNDFQKGDIAEGYSVSREKKESFPLTVTSAQKNPTAFYLCASMLQGLHSSGANVLTFGAGSRLTVL.

The V gene is TRBV7-9, the J gene TRBJ2-7; 11 nucleotides match TRBD1. Germline V gene lookup returns CDR1 SEHNR and CDR2 FQNEAQ (reference sequence). V trimming: 2 bases; J trimming: 5 bases; junction bases outside the gene matches: 11. The CDR3 has 17 residues. CDR3 nucleotide sequence: TGTGCCAGCAGCTTACTATCAAGTTGGGGACAGGGGGACGAGCAGTACTTC. Protein product: CASSLLSSWGQGDEQYF.

V and J are TRBV11-2 and TRBJ2-3, with TRBD1 identical over 8 bases. Germline CDR1 is SGHAT and CDR2 is FQNNGV. Losses at the gene ends were 4 bases for V and 11 bases for J; bases not matched to a gene: 11. This CDR3 is 14 amino acids long. As DNA, the CDR3 is TGTGCCAGCAGCTCCCGGGACAGGAGTGGGGAGCAGTATTTT. Its translation: CASSSRDRSGEQYF.

The genes are TRBV2 and TRBJ2-3; TRBD2 agrees at 10 bases. The CDR3 has 15 residues. The V gene's germline CDR1 is SNHLY and CDR2 FYNNEI. Unmatched junction bases numbered 13, after V lost 10 bases and J lost 6 bases. The CDR3 DNA follows: TGTGCCACCTGTGGCCTACGTAGCGGGGGGGATACGCAGTATTTT. The encoded protein is CATCGLRSGGDTQYF.

This clone came up once. V gene TRBV27 combines with J gene TRBJ2-2, with 9 positions matching TRBD1. CDR1 and CDR2 from the germline V gene are MNHEY and SMNVEV (reference sequence). The CDR3 runs to 18 residues. V lost 3 bases, J lost 0 bases, and 8 bases stayed unmatched. The CDR3, as DNA: TGTGCCAGCAGTTTGTCGGGACAGGGCCGTCCGAACACCGGGGAGCTGTTTTTT. This translates into CASSLSGQGRPNTGELFF.

V usage is TRBV18 and J usage is TRBJ2-2; D gene ambiguous. This CDR3 has 14 amino acids. The germline gives CDR1 KGHSH, CDR2 LQKENI. V was shortened by 3 bases and J by 0 bases, with 5 bases between the two germline ends. CDR3 loop: CASSPQSNTGELFF. In nucleotides, the CDR3 is TGTGCCAGCTCACCGCAGTCGAACACCGGGGAGCTGTTTTTT. Looking up the rest from reference TRBV18 and TRBJ2-2 gives the full variable domain: NAGVMQNPRHLVRRRGQEARLRCSPMKGHSHVYWYRQLPEEGLKFMVYLQKENIIDESGMPKERFSAEFPKEGPSILRIQQVVRGDSAAYFCASSPQSNTGELFFGEGSRLTVL.

V and J are TRBV7-9 and TRBJ1-2, with a possible D match to TRBD1 (5 bases). The CDR3 contains 13 residues. The germline V gene has CDR1 SEHNR and CDR2 FQNEAQ (reference sequence). Trimming took 3 bases from V and 8 from J, leaving 13 bases between them. The CDR3 protein is CASSLDNLGGYTF. CDR3 coding DNA: TGTGCCAGCAGCTTGGACAATCTGGGAGGCTACACCTTC.

V is TRBV9 and J is TRBJ2-1; 14 bases align to TRBD2. This CDR3 comprises 16 residues. V lost 0 bases, J lost 10 bases, and 6 bases stayed unmatched. Per the germline V gene, CDR1 is SGDLS and CDR2 is YYNGEE. CDR3 coding DNA: TGTGCCAGCAGCGTAGGATTGGGACTAGCGGGAGAAGAGCAGTTCTTC. This codes for CASSVGLGLAGEEQFF. The full variable domain, in which reference TRBV9 and TRBJ2-1 provide the parts outside the CDR3, is DSGVTQTPKHLITATGQRVTLRCSPRSGDLSVYWYQQSLDQGLQFLIQYYNGEERAKGNILERFSAQQFPDLHSELNLSSLELGDSALYFCASSVGLGLAGEEQFFGPGTRLTVL.

The genes are TRBV11-3 and TRBJ2-1; 10 bases fit TRBD1. With V trimmed by 1 base and J by 5 bases, 2 bases remained unmatched. The CDR3 totals 15 residues. Germline values: CDR1 SGHNT, CDR2 YENEEA. The CDR3 protein is CASSLADRGNNEQFF. The DNA for the CDR3 is TGTGCCAGCAGCTTAGCGGACAGGGGGAACAATGAGCAGTTCTTC.

V is TRBV18 and J is TRBJ1-5; 9 bases agree with TRBD1. Germline V CDR1 and CDR2: KGHSH, LQKENI. The CDR3 totals 17 residues. Trimming at V came to 3 bases and at J to 3 bases, leaving 9 bases not matched to a gene. The CDR3 nucleotides read TGTGCCAGCTCACCGACACAGGGGGCGCATAACAATCAGCCCCAGCATTTT. Translating it yields CASSPTQGAHNNQPQHF. Full variable domain (missing parts from reference TRBV18 and TRBJ1-5): NAGVMQNPRHLVRRRGQEARLRCSPMKGHSHVYWYRQLPEEGLKFMVYLQKENIIDESGMPKERFSAEFPKEGPSILRIQQVVRGDSAAYFCASSPTQGAHNNQPQHFGDGTRLSIL.

V is TRBV28 and J is TRBJ2-7; 8 bases fit TRBD2. The length of the CDR3 is 13 residues. V lost 7 bases and J lost 6; bases outside the gene matches: 8. Germline V gene data show CDR1 as MDHEN and CDR2 as SYDVKM. The CDR3 here is CASNAGGVSEQYF. In DNA, the CDR3 is TGTGCCAGCAATGCGGGAGGAGTTTCCGAGCAGTACTTC.

V and J are TRBV5-1 and TRBJ2-2, with a possible D match to TRBD2 (6 bases). V lost 2 bases to trimming and J lost 6 bases, with 14 bases between them. Germline CDR1 reads SGHRS; CDR2 reads YFSETQ. The CDR3 has 15 amino acids. The CDR3 nucleotides read TGCGCCAGCAGCTTAGGAGGGGCGGGATCCGGGGAGCTGTTTTTT. The encoded protein is CASSLGGAGSGELFF.

The chain joins TRBV7-6 to TRBJ2-5; D remains unclear. The germline V gene has CDR1 SGHVS and CDR2 FNYEAQ. The CDR3 has 14 amino acids. V lost 5 bases, J lost 3 bases, and 13 bases lay in between. In DNA, the CDR3 is TGTGCCAGCAGCGGGCCCCGCCAGGAAGAGACCCAGTACTTC. Encoded protein: CASSGPRQEETQYF.

The chain has TRBV9 and TRBJ2-2; 7 positions match TRBD2. V lost 0 bases, J lost 2 bases, and 4 bases stayed unmatched. There are 16 residues in the CDR3. Germline V gene data show CDR1 as SGDLS and CDR2 as YYNGEE. The CDR3 DNA follows: TGTGCCAGCAGCGTAGTTTCTAGCGGAAACACCGGGGAGCTGTTTTTT. Protein: CASSVVSSGNTGELFF.

DNA for the CDR3: TGTGCCAGCAGGGGGATGGCGGGAGGATTGCAAGAGACCCAGTACTTC. It specifies CASRGMAGGLQETQYF. The rearrangement joins TRBV5-4 to TRBJ2-5; 8 bases are shared with TRBD2. Germline trimming cut 5 bases from V and 2 bases from J; bases unmatched to any gene: 11. Germline CDR1 reads SGHNT; CDR2 reads YYREEE (reference sequence). The CDR3 consists of 16 residues.

The rearrangement uses TRBV7-9 and TRBJ2-2; D might be TRBD1 (5 bases). The V end lost 0 bases, the J end lost 1 base, and 12 bases lay between the germline ends. Germline CDR1 and CDR2: SEHNR and FQNEAQ (reference sequence). This CDR3 contains 17 residues. CDR3 DNA sequence: TGTGCCAGCAGCTTAGCTTTATCGACAGTGAACACCGGGGAGCTGTTTTTT. This gives the protein CASSLALSTVNTGELFF.

The chain uses TRBV28 and TRBJ2-1; possibly TRBD1 for D (6 bases). V was clipped by 2 bases and J by 1 base, with 6 bases between them. Germline CDR1 MDHEN, CDR2 SYDVKM. The CDR3 contains 14 residues. CDR3 region: CASSLRGSYNEQFF. DNA for the CDR3: TGTGCCAGCAGTTTAAGGGGGTCCTACAATGAGCAGTTCTTC.

The J gene is TRBJ2-3, the V gene TRBV19; 8 bases line up with TRBD2. J lost 6 bases, V lost 5 bases, and 1 base had no gene match. The CDR3 length is 12 residues. The germline V gene encodes CDR1 LNHDA and CDR2 SQIVND (reference sequence). CDR3 region: CASSSGGDTQYF. The DNA for the CDR3 is TGTGCCAGTAGTTCGGGGGGGGATACGCAGTATTTT.

The chain combines TRBV7-3 with TRBJ2-6; weak D call: TRBD1 (6 bases). The V end lost 3 bases, the J end lost 0 bases, and 9 bases lay between the germline ends. Germline lookup yields CDR1 SGHTA and CDR2 FQGTGA. The CDR3 covers 16 residues. CDR3 DNA sequence: TGTGCCAGCAGCTTGGGACACAACTCTGGGGCCAACGTCCTGACTTTC. It is translated as CASSLGHNSGANVLTF.

The V gene is TRBV7-2, the J gene TRBJ2-7; TRBD2 matches at 9 bases. Germline CDR1 and CDR2: SGHTA and FQGNSA. The CDR3 is made up of 16 amino acids. The ends lost 5 bases at V and 2 bases at J; junction bases unmatched: 10. The CDR3 region has the DNA TGTGCCAGCAGCATTAACGCGGGAGGGAGAACCTACGAGCAGTACTTC. This codes for CASSINAGGRTYEQYF. Full variable domain (remainder filled in from reference TRBV7-2 and TRBJ2-7): GAGVSQSPSNKVTEKGKDVELRCDPISGHTALYWYRQSLGQGLEFLIYFQGNSAPDKSGLPSDRFSAERTGGSVSTLTIQRTQQEDSAVYLCASSINAGGRTYEQYFGPGTRLTVT.